This is a list of T cell receptor beta chains from one sample in a study of blood T cell repertoires in COVID-19. Produced via immunoSEQ multiplex PCR; TCRdb's table is partial and in-frame only. Counted here are fewer than 250,000 clones, less than 90% occurring once; the ten biggest clones make up approximately 1.6%. The sequenced sample was peripheral blood. These receptors came from a man between 65 and 85 years old with acute or convalescent COVID-19. Both conserved end residues are part of each CDR3. D genes are given only for firm matches. Not all rows give a size; the values are once, few, many and, for expanded clones, a class.

abundance	d_gene	v_gene	j_gene	CDR3aa
NA	TRBD1	TRBV12-3/TRBV12-4	TRBJ2-7	CASSLRGPGEQYF
NA	NA	TRBV5-4	TRBJ2-7	CASRPGDQRAEQYF
NA	TRBD1	TRBV6-5	TRBJ1-2	CASSSTDRGLSGYTF
NA	NA	TRBV7-9	TRBJ1-2	CASSLADTGHNYGYTF
NA	NA	TRBV7-9	TRBJ2-5	CASSLAEQETQYF
NA	NA	TRBV10-3	TRBJ2-1	CAISEPGGRSASYNEQFF
NA	NA	TRBV9	TRBJ1-1	CASSVGDLTHTEAFF
NA	NA	TRBV4-1	TRBJ1-5	CASSQDVPPGSRNQPQHF
once	NA	TRBV5-6	TRBJ2-3	CASSPGVRGADTQYF
NA	TRBD2	TRBV6-4	TRBJ2-2	CASRTSGATGELFF
NA	TRBD1	TRBV27	TRBJ2-7	CASSLTGGRVHEQYF
NA	TRBD2	TRBV20-1	TRBJ2-3	CSASLLLAGGADTQYF
NA	TRBD2	TRBV4-1	TRBJ2-1	CASSQSGTSGIHEQFF
NA	NA	TRBV7-3	TRBJ2-2	CASSSDRPANTGELFF
NA	TRBD1	TRBV6-1	TRBJ2-5	CASSDDRVGETQYF
NA	NA	TRBV7-9	TRBJ2-2	CASKTPGSPSTGELFF
many	NA	TRBV20-1	TRBJ2-2	CSASRAGVDTGELFF
NA	TRBD1	TRBV6-5	TRBJ2-7	CASSTGQANEQYF
NA	NA	TRBV15	TRBJ2-7	CATSRENRQVRCACEQYF
NA	TRBD1	TRBV5-8	TRBJ1-6	CASGQASYSPLHF
NA	NA	TRBV2	TRBJ1-2	CAINPSYGYTF
NA	TRBD1	TRBV7-2	TRBJ1-1	CASSLQGQLNTEAFF
NA	TRBD1	TRBV2	TRBJ2-6	CASSGQGPAGANVLTF
NA	TRBD1	TRBV27	TRBJ2-7	CASSPRTGGDEQYF